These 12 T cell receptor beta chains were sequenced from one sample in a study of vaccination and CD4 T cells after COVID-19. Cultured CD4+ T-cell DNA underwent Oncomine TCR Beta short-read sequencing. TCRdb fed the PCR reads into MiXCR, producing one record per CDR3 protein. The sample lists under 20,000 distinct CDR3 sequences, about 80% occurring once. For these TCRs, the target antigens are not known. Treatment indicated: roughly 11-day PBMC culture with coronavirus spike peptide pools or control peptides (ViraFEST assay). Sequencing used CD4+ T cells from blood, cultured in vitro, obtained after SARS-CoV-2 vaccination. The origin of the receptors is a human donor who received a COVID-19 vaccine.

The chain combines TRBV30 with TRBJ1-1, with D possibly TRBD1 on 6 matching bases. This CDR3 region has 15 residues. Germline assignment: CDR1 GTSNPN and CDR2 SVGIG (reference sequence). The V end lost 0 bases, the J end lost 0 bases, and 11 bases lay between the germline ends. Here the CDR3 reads CAWSVRTEMNTEAFF. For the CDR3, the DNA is TGTGCCTGGAGTGTGAGGACAGAGATGAACACTGAAGCTTTCTTT.

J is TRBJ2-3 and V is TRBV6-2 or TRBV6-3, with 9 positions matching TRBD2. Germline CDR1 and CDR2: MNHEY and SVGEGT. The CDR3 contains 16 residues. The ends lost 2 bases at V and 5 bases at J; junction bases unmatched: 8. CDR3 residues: CASSYIRLAGIDTQYF. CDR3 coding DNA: TGTGCCAGCAGTTACATCAGGCTAGCGGGGATAGATACGCAGTATTTT.

CDR3 sequence (DNA): TGTGCCAGCAGTTTAGCTTCTACAGGGTACACTGAAGCTTTCTTT. Translating it yields CASSLASTGYTEAFF. The genes are TRBV12-3 or TRBV12-4 and TRBJ1-1; the D gene is possibly TRBD1 (6 bases). This CDR3 has 15 residues. Trimming shortened V by 0 bases and J by 3 bases, and 11 bases separated the two germline ends.

The CDR3 here is CASMVGQRTDTQYF. The CDR3 nucleotides are TGTGCCAGCATGGTGGGGCAGCGTACGGATACGCAGTATTTT. This chain joins TRBV2 and TRBJ2-3; D might be TRBD1 (5 bases). Trimming left V 7 bases short and J 6 bases short, with 17 bases between. Per the germline V gene, CDR1 is SNHLY and CDR2 is FYNNEI. This CDR3 region has 14 residues.

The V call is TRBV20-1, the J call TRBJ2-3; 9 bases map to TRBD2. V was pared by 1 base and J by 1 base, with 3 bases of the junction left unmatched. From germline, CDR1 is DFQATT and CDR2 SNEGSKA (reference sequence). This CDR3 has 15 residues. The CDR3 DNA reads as TGCAGTGCTAGAGTGCCTAGCGGGGGCACAGATACGCAGTATTTT. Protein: CSARVPSGGTDTQYF.

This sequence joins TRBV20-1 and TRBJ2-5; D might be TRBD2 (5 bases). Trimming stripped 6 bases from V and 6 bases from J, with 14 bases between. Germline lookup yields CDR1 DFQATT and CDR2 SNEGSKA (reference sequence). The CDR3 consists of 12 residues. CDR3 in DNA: TGCAGTGCCCATAGCGTGGATAAGACCCAGTACTTC. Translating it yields CSAHSVDKTQYF.

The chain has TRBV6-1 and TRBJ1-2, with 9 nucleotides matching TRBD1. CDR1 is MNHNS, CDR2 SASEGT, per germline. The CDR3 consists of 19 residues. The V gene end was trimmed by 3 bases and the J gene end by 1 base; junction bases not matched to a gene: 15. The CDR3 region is CASSEGATGGFYFNYGYTF. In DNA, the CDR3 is TGTGCCAGCAGTGAGGGGGCGACAGGGGGTTTCTATTTTAACTATGGCTACACCTTC.

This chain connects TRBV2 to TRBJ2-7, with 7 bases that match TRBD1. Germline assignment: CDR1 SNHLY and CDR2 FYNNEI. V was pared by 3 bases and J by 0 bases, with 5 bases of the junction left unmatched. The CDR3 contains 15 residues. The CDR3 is CASSEGQWLSYEQYF. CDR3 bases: TGTGCCAGCAGTGAGGGACAGTGGCTCTCCTACGAGCAGTACTTC. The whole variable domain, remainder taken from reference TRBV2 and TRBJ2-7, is EPEVTQTPSHQVTQMGQEVILRCVPISNHLYFYWYRQILGQKVEFLVSFYNNEISEKSEIFDDQFSVERPDGSNFTLKIRSTKLEDSAMYFCASSEGQWLSYEQYFGPGTRLTVT.

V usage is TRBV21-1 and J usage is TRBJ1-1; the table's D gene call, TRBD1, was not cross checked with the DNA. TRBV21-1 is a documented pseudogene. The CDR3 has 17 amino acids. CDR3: CASIRSLPHRRNTEAFF. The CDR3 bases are TGTGCCAGCATTAGAAGTCTCCCCCATCGTCGGAACACTGAAGCTTTCTTT.

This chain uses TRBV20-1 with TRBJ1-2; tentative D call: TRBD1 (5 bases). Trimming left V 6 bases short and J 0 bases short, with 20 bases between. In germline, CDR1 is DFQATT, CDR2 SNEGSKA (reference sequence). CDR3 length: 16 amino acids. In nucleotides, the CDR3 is TGCAGTGCGCCGATCAGTAGTTGGGGGTCTAACTATGGCTACACCTTC. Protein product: CSAPISSWGSNYGYTF.

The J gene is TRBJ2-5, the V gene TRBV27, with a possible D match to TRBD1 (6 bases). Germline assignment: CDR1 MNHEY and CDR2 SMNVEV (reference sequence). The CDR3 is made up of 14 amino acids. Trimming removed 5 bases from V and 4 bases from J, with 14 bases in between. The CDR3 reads CASSRVGRGETQYF. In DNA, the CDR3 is TGTGCCAGCAGTCGCGTAGGCAGGGGAGAGACCCAGTACTTC.

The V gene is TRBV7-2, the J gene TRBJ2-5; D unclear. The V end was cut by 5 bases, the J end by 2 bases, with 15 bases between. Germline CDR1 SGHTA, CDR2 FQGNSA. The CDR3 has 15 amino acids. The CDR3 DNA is TGTGCCAGCAGCCACCCGGCCGGCCAACAAGAGACCCAGTACTTC. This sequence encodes CASSHPAGQQETQYF.